Detailed here is one TCR beta chain. The junction had 7 bases not matched to a gene; V was cut back by 1 base and J by 5 bases. In germline, CDR1 is LGHNA, CDR2 YNFKEQ. The CDR3 has 16 residues. The sample originates from a study of blood T cell repertoires in COVID-19. Overall study: Nucleic acid was either cDNA or gDNA, and it came from T cells, B-cell-depleted T cells, or PBMCs.

Per the authors' pipeline: For nucleated cells, counts were estimated from reference gene primer amplification. Sequencing used immunoSEQ multiplex PCR; TCRdb keeps in-frame clones, though not all of them. V, J and clone size reflect that table, while D and trimming were determined from the DNA. This sample yields 250,000 to 350,000 clones, of which approximately 90% are seen a single time; around 0.8% belongs to the top ten. The sequencing sample was made of peripheral blood. This receptor was obtained from a man aged 25-45 years with acute or convalescent COVID-19. The chain links TRBV4-2 to TRBJ2-1, with 8 positions matching TRBD2. This CDR3 is CASSQAPGGGDNEQFF. The CDR3 DNA is TGTGCCAGCAGCCAAGCTCCCGGGGGGGGCGACAATGAGCAGTTCTTC.